The rows below give T cell receptor beta chains drawn from one sample of a study of patients with pleural tuberculosis. TCRdb ran MiXCR on the reads and lists one entry per CDR3 protein. Of some 29,000 distinct CDR3 sequences in the sample, about 18% were seen once. The material sequenced was peripheral blood. These receptors were obtained from a human donor with pleural tuberculosis. Each CDR3 is given with its conserved first and last residue. The D gene is left open where the match is weak. Clone size is given for some rows only: seen once, a few or many times, or a class if the clone is expanded.

>many|TRBV28|TRBD1|TRBJ1-5
CASSLQGAKGNQPQHF
TGTGCCAGCAGTTTGCAGGGGGCAAAGGGCAATCAGCCCCAGCATTTT
>many|TRBV29-1|-|TRBJ1-2
CSVTSAYGYTF
TGCAGCGTTACGTCCGCCTATGGCTACACCTTC
>-|TRBV3-1|-|TRBJ2-3
CAILVQLKDTQYF
TGTGCCATTCTTGTCCAGTTAAAAGATACGCAGTATTTT
>many|TRBV27|TRBD1|TRBJ1-1
CASSLAGGNTEAFF
TGTGCCAGCAGTCTTGCAGGGGGAAACACTGAAGCTTTCTTT
>many|TRBV10-3|TRBD2|TRBJ2-7
CAIMPGLAGGPYEQYF
TGTGCCATCATGCCGGGACTAGCGGGAGGGCCTTACGAGCAGTACTTC
>many|TRBV30|TRBD2|TRBJ2-1
CAWDLSGGAPNEQFF
TGTGCCTGGGACCTTAGCGGGGGGGCCCCCAATGAGCAGTTCTTC
>many|TRBV4-1|TRBD2|TRBJ2-1
CASSPQAGGPYNEQFF
TGCGCCAGCAGCCCCCAGGCGGGAGGACCCTACAATGAGCAGTTCTTC
>-|TRBV7-9|-|TRBJ1-2
CASSPSVEDGYTF
TGTGCCAGCAGCCCCTCGGTGGAAGATGGCTACACCTTC
>many|TRBV19|-|TRBJ1-4
CASSAEVATNEKLFF
TGTGCCAGTAGTGCGGAGGTTGCAACTAATGAAAAACTGTTTTTT
>many|TRBV6-1|-|TRBJ2-7
CASSSTPPSASAYEQYF
TGTGCCAGCAGTTCCACTCCCCCTTCAGCGTCCGCCTACGAGCAGTACTTC
>-|TRBV29-1|-|TRBJ2-5
CSVERPGRAQETQYF
TGCAGCGTAGAGCGTCCGGGCCGAGCACAAGAGACCCAGTACTTC
>many|TRBV12-3/TRBV12-4|-|TRBJ2-3
CASSPSRVGTDTQYF
TGTGCCAGCAGCCCGAGCCGGGTCGGCACAGATACGCAGTATTTT
>-|TRBV6-1|TRBD2|TRBJ2-5
CVSSLGGTSGIKETQYF
TGTGTCAGCAGTCTCGGTGGGACTAGCGGTATAAAAGAGACCCAGTACTTC
>medium-sized|TRBV6-1|TRBD1|TRBJ1-1
CASSDGQAPEAFF
TGTGCCAGCAGTGACGGACAGGCCCCTGAAGCTTTCTTT